The 18 T cell receptor beta chains below come from one sample, sequenced in a study of CD8 T cells in Susac syndrome. The authors reverse transcribed roughly 0.5 to 1 ug RNA with random hexamers. TCRdb passed the immunoSEQ multiplex PCR reads through MiXCR, listing each CDR3 protein once. The sample holds under 200,000 distinct CDR3 sequences, about 92% seen once. The sample taken for sequencing was CD4+ T cells from PBMCs. The receptors were gathered from a human donor in good health.

This chain connects TRBV6-5 to TRBJ1-1, with unresolved D. Germline assignment: CDR1 MNHEY and CDR2 SVGAGI. Trimming pared 2 bases from V and 3 bases from J, leaving 7 bases between. The CDR3 extends over 13 amino acids. The CDR3 DNA is TGTGCCAGCAGTTACGTGGAGGACACTGAAGCTTTCTTT. The encoded protein is CASSYVEDTEAFF.

The chain links TRBV29-1 to TRBJ2-5; 7 bases match TRBD1. In germline, CDR1 is SQVTM, CDR2 ANQGSEA. This CDR3 spans 12 amino acids. The junction had 0 bases not matched to a gene; V was cut back by 3 bases and J by 2 bases. CDR3 sequence (DNA): TGCAGCGTTGAGGACAGGCAAGAGACCCAGTACTTC. It translates to CSVEDRQETQYF.

In nucleotides, the CDR3 is TGTGCCAGCAGCCCAGCGGCTACCCCGTACAATGAGCAGTTCTTC. Translation: CASSPAATPYNEQFF. This chain joins TRBV7-2 and TRBJ2-1; D possibly corresponds to TRBD2 (5 bases). Germline V gene data show CDR1 as SGHTA and CDR2 as FQGNSA. This CDR3 comprises 15 residues. Trimming removed 5 bases at V and 4 bases at J, with 15 bases between.

A single count supports this clonotype. V gene TRBV24-1 combines with J gene TRBJ2-1, with 11 bases lining up with TRBD1. Per the germline V gene, CDR1 is KGHDR and CDR2 is SFDVKD. This CDR3 spans 17 amino acids. With V trimmed by 3 bases and J by 7 bases, 10 bases remained unmatched. The CDR3 protein is CATSDQPGQGAGNEQFF. Written as DNA, the CDR3 is TGTGCCACCAGTGATCAGCCTGGACAGGGGGCGGGAAATGAGCAGTTCTTC.

The genes are TRBV18 and TRBJ1-1; D uncertain. V was cut by 3 bases and J by 2 bases, with 10 bases left in between. The CDR3 covers 14 residues. Germline CDR1 KGHSH, CDR2 LQKENI. The chain's CDR3 is CASSPNPANTEAFF. DNA of the CDR3: TGTGCCAGCTCACCCAATCCGGCAAACACTGAAGCTTTCTTT.

The V gene is TRBV11-2, the J gene TRBJ2-1; D is unresolved. Germline V lookup: CDR1 SGHAT, CDR2 FQNNGV. This CDR3 region has 14 residues. V was shortened by 7 bases and J by 6 bases, with 16 bases between the two germline ends. CDR3 nucleotides: TGTGCCAGCACCACCGGTTGGATCGTCAATGAGCAGTTCTTC. This codes for CASTTGWIVNEQFF.

The J gene is TRBJ2-3, the V gene TRBV27, with D perhaps being TRBD1 or TRBD2 (5 bases each). The CDR3 contains 16 residues. Germline CDR1 and CDR2: MNHEY and SMNVEV (reference sequence). V lost 4 bases and J lost 0, with 14 bases in between. The CDR3: CASSSGTRSSTDTQYF. Here the CDR3 DNA reads TGTGCCAGCAGTTCTGGGACCCGGTCTAGCACAGATACGCAGTATTTT.

This chain links TRBV10-1 with TRBJ2-3; D possibly corresponds to TRBD1 (5 bases). Germline V lookup: CDR1 WNHNN, CDR2 SYGVQD (reference sequence). V gave up 8 bases and J gave up 2 bases, with 11 bases separating them. There are 13 residues in the CDR3. Written as DNA, the CDR3 is TGCGCCAGCTCAGGGTCACCCACAGATACGCAGTATTTT. It encodes CASSGSPTDTQYF.

A single count supports this clonotype. The rearrangement uses TRBV6-2 or TRBV6-3 and TRBJ1-5; D call uncertain. Trimming took off 5 bases at V and 0 bases at J, with 14 bases between the two ends. Looked up from germline, CDR1 is MNHEY and CDR2 is SVGEGT. The CDR3 is 16 residues long. The CDR3 sequence is CASSAADWYSNQPQHF. CDR3 sequence (DNA): TGTGCCAGCAGTGCCGCGGACTGGTATAGCAATCAGCCCCAGCATTTT.

V gene TRBV7-2 combines with J gene TRBJ2-3, with D perhaps being TRBD1 or TRBD2 (5 bases each). The CDR3 is made up of 16 amino acids. Germline-derived CDR1 and CDR2 are SGHTA and FQGNSA. The V gene lost 0 bases and the J gene lost 4 bases, with 14 bases spanning the gap. CDR3 nucleotides: TGTGCCAGCAGCTTAGCCTTTGGGACCCACGCAGATACGCAGTATTTT. Translating it yields CASSLAFGTHADTQYF.

The chain recombines TRBV7-2 with TRBJ2-1, with TRBD2 matching over 7 bases. CDR1 is SGHTA and CDR2 is FQGNSA in the germline V gene. CDR3 length: 14 amino acids. V lost 3 bases, J lost 9 bases, and 8 bases stayed unmatched. The CDR3 protein is CASSFQTSAGEQFF. CDR3 in DNA: TGTGCCAGCAGCTTCCAAACTAGCGCTGGTGAGCAGTTCTTC.

The chain links TRBV6-5 to TRBJ2-7; TRBD1 or TRBD2 may be the D gene (5 bases each). Trimming removed 4 bases at V and 6 bases at J, with 22 bases between. The CDR3 sequence is 16 residues long. Per the germline V gene, CDR1 is MNHEY and CDR2 is SVGAGI. CDR3 amino acids: CASSLHRSGGDGEQYF. The CDR3 region has the DNA TGTGCCAGCAGTTTACACAGGTCAGGTGGGGACGGCGAGCAGTACTTC.

V gene TRBV30 combines with J gene TRBJ2-7, with 11 bases lining up with TRBD2. The CDR3 extends over 16 amino acids. V lost 4 bases and J lost 5; bases outside the gene matches: 13. Germline CDR1 is GTSNPN and CDR2 is SVGIG (reference sequence). This CDR3 reads CAWKTRLAGNLDEQYF. The CDR3, as DNA: TGTGCCTGGAAAACGAGACTAGCGGGGAATTTGGACGAGCAGTACTTC.

This rearrangement joins TRBV12-3 or TRBV12-4 to TRBJ2-1; maybe TRBD2 (6 bases). The CDR3 is 12 amino acids. V lost 6 bases and J 9 bases, leaving 12 bases between the germline ends. CDR3 loop: CASSRDWSEQFF. The CDR3 nucleotides read TGTGCCAGCAGCCGGGACTGGAGTGAGCAGTTCTTC.

For the CDR3, the DNA is TGTGCCAGCAGCCCCACAGCCTCAGCTAACTATGGCTACACCTTC. Amino acid sequence: CASSPTASANYGYTF. This chain joins TRBV7-2 and TRBJ1-2; D uncertain. CDR1 SGHTA and CDR2 FQGNSA come from the germline V gene. The CDR3 totals 15 residues. V was clipped by 5 bases and J by 0 bases, with 13 bases between them.

The DNA of the CDR3 is TGCAGCACCCTGGGGCTTAACTATGGCTACACCTTC. Translation gives CSTLGLNYGYTF. The chain links TRBV29-1 to TRBJ1-2; TRBD1 is a possible D gene (5 bases). This CDR3 has 12 residues. V was pared by 8 bases and J by 1 base, with 11 bases between. The germline CDR1 and CDR2 sequences are SQVTM and ANQGSEA.

The chain recombines TRBV20-1 with TRBJ1-1; D is perhaps TRBD1 (5 bases). Germline V gene data show CDR1 as DFQATT and CDR2 as SNEGSKA (reference sequence). This CDR3 spans 14 amino acids. V lost 5 bases and J 0 bases, leaving 13 bases between the germline ends. The CDR3 region has the DNA TGCAGTGCTGGGAGGGCAGGGTTGAACACTGAAGCTTTCTTT. Its protein product is CSAGRAGLNTEAFF.

The chain combines TRBV2 with TRBJ2-3, with 8 bases fitting TRBD1. The V gene's germline CDR1 is SNHLY and CDR2 FYNNEI. This CDR3 contains 13 residues. V was pared by 10 bases and J by 1 base, with 4 bases of the junction left unmatched. The CDR3 DNA sequence: TGTGCCACCAAGACAGGGGGCACAGATACGCAGTATTTT. Translating it yields CATKTGGTDTQYF. Drawing the rest from reference TRBV2 and TRBJ2-3, the complete variable domain is EPEVTQTPSHQVTQMGQEVILRCVPISNHLYFYWYRQILGQKVEFLVSFYNNEISEKSEIFDDQFSVERPDGSNFTLKIRSTKLEDSAMYFCATKTGGTDTQYFGPGTRLTVL.